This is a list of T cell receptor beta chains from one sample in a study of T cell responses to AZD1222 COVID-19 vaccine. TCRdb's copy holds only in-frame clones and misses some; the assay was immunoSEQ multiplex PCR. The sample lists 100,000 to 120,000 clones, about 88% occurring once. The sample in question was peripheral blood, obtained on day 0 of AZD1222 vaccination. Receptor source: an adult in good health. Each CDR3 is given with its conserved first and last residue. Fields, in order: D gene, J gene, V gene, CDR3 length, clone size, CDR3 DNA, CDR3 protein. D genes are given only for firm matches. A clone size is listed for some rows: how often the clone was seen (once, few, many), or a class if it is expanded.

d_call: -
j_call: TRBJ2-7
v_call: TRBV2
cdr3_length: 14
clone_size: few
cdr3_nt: TGTGCCAGCAGTGACCCGGGCTCCCAGGACGAGCAGTACTTC
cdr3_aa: CASSDPGSQDEQYF

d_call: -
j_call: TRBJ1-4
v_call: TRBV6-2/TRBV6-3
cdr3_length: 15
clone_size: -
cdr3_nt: TGTGCCAGCAGTAATGGCGGCTTTAGGATGATTGAACTGTTTTTT
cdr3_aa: CASSNGGFRMIELFF

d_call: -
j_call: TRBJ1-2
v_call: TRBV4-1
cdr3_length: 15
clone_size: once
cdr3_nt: TGCGCCAGCAGCCAAAACCCAACAGGGATCCATGGCTACACCTTC
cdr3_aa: CASSQNPTGIHGYTF

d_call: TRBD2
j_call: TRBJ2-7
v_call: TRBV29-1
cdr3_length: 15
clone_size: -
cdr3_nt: TGCAGCGCCTTGAATGGACCGGGGGCGGGAGGGGAGCAGTACTTC
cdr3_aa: CSALNGPGAGGEQYF

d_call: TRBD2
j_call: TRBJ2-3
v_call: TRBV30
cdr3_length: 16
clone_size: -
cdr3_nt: TGTGCCTGGAGTGTACTTCCCCCGACTAGCGCGAATACGCAGTATTTT
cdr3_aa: CAWSVLPPTSANTQYF

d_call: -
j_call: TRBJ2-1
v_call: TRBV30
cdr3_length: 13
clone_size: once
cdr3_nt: TGTGCCTGGAGTGTACTTCAGCAGAATGAGCAGTTCTTC
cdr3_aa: CAWSVLQQNEQFF

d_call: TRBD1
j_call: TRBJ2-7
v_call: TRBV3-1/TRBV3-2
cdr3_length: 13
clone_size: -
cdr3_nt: TGTGCCAGCAGCCCGAGAGGGGGCTTCGAGCAGTACTTC
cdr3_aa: CASSPRGGFEQYF

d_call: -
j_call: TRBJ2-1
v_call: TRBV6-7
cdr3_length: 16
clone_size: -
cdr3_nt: TGTGCCAGCAGAACGCACGGGGCAGTAAGAGGGAATGAGCAGTTCTTC
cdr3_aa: CASRTHGAVRGNEQFF

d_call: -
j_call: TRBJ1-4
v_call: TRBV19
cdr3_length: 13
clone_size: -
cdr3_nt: TGTGCCAGTGGCCGGGGGGGTCCTGGGAGACTGTTTTTT
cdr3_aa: CASGRGGPGRLFF

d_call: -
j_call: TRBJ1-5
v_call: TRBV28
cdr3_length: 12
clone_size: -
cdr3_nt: TGTGCCAGCAGGATTAGCAATCAGCCCCAGCATTTT
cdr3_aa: CASRISNQPQHF

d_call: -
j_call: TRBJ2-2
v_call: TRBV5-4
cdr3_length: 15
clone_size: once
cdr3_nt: TGTGCCAGCAGCTTGGGTGGGGGTGGCACCGGGGAGCTGTTTTTT
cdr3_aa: CASSLGGGGTGELFF

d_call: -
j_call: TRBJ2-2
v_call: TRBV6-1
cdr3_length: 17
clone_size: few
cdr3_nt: TGTGCCAGCAGTGAATCGGCGAGTAGCGGCAAGTTCGGGGAGCTGTTTTTT
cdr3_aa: CASSESASSGKFGELFF

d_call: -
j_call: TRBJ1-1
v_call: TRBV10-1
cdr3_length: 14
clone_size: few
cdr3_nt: TGCGCCAGCAGTGAGCTGGGTTTGGACACTGAAGCTTTCTTT
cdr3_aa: CASSELGLDTEAFF

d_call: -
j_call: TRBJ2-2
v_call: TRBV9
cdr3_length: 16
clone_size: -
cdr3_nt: TGTGCCAGCAGCCCCCTTCGGGACTCTAGAACCGGGGAGCTGTTTTTT
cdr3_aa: CASSPLRDSRTGELFF

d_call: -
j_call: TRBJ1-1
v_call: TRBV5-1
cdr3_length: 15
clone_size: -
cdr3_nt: TGCGCCAGCAGCTCCGCTGAGACCCTATCCCCTGAAGCTTTCTTT
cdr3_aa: CASSSAETLSPEAFF

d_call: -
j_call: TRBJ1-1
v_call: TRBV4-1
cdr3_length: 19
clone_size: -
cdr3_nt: TGCGCCAGCAGCCAAGGGGTGGCGCGGAGGTCGCCTGCGAACACTGAAGCTTTCTTT
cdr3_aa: CASSQGVARRSPANTEAFF

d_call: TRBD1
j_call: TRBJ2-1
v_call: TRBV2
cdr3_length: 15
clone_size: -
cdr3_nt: TGTGCCAGCAGCGGAACAGGGGCCTCCTACAATGAGCAGTTCTTC
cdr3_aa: CASSGTGASYNEQFF

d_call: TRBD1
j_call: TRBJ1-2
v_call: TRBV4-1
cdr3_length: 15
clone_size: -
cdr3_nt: TGCGCCAGCAGCCATCCACAGGGGGCTTGGGATGGCTACACCTTC
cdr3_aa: CASSHPQGAWDGYTF

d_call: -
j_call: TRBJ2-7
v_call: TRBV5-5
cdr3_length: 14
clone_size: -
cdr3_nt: TGTGCCAGCAACGAGGGAGGAGGTATTTCCTATCAGTACTTC
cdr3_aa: CASNEGGGISYQYF

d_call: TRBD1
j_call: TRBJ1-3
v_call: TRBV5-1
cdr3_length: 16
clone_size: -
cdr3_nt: TGCGCCAGCAGCTGGGGGACAGACGGAACGAGAGACACCATATATTTT
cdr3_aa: CASSWGTDGTRDTIYF

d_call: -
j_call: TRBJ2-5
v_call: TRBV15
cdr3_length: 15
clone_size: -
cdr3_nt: TGTGCCACCAGCAGAGATAGGCTGTTGCAAGAGACCCAGTACTTC
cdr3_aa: CATSRDRLLQETQYF

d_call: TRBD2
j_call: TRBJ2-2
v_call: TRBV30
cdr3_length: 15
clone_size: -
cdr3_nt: TGTGCCTGGAGCGCAGGACTAGCGCGCACCGGGGAGCTGTTTTTT
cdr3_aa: CAWSAGLARTGELFF

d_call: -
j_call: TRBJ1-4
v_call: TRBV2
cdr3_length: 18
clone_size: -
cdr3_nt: TGTGCCAGCAGTGAAGTTTGGTTGGGGGCTCCCCGGGCTGAAAAACTGTTTTTT
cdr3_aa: CASSEVWLGAPRAEKLFF

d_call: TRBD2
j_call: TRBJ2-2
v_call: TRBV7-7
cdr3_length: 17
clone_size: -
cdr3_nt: TGTGCCAGCAGCTTTGGACTCCTAGCGGGAGAAACCGGGGAGCTGTTTTTT
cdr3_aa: CASSFGLLAGETGELFF

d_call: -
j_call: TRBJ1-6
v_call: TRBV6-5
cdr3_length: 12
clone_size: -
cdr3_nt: TGTGCCAGCACTTCGCACCCTTCACCCCTCCACTTT
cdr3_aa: CASTSHPSPLHF

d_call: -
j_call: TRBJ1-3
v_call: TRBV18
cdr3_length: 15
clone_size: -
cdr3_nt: TGTGCCAGCTCACCACCAAGTGACTCTGGAAACACCATATATTTT
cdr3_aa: CASSPPSDSGNTIYF

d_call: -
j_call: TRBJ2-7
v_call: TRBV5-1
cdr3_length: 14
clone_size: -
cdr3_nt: TGCGCCAGCAGCCCATCCGCCACCTCCTACGAGCAGTACTTC
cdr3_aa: CASSPSATSYEQYF

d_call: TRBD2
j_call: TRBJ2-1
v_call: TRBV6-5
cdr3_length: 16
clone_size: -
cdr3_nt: TGTGCCAGCAGTTACCTAGCGGGGGTCCCCTACAATGAGCAGTTCTTC
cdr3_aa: CASSYLAGVPYNEQFF

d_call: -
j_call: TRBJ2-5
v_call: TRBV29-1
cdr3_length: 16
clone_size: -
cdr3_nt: TGCAGCGTTGAAGTACTAGTGAGCGGCGGCCAAGAGACCCAGTACTTC
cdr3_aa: CSVEVLVSGGQETQYF

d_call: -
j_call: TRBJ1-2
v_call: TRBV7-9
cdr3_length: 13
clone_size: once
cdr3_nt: TGTGCCAGCAGCTTAGCTCAGGGGCATGGCTACACCTTC
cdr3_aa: CASSLAQGHGYTF

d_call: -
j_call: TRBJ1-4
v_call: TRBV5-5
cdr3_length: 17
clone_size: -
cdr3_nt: TGTGCCAGCAGTTCCCGCCTCAACAGGGATCCTAATGAAAAACTGTTTTTT
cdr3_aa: CASSSRLNRDPNEKLFF

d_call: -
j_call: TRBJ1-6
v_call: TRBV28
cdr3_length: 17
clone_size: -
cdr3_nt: TGTGCCAGCAGTCCTCGCGGGACCCTTAGTGGCAATTCACCCCTCCACTTT
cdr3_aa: CASSPRGTLSGNSPLHF

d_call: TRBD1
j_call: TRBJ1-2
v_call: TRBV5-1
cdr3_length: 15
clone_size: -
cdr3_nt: TGCGCCAGCAGCTCGACAGGGTCAGCTAACTATGGCTACACCTTC
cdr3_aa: CASSSTGSANYGYTF

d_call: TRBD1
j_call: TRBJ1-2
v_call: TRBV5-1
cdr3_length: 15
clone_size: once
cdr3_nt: TGCGCCAGCAGCCTAGGGACAGTCCCTCATAGAGGCTACACCTTC
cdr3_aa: CASSLGTVPHRGYTF

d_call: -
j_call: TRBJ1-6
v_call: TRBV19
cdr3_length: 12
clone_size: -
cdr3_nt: TGTGCCAGTAGCCCCCAAAATTCACCCCTCCACTTT
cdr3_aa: CASSPQNSPLHF

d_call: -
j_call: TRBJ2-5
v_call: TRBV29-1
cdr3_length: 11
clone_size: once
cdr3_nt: TGCAGCGTTGAAAAACAAGAGACCCAGTACTTC
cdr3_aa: CSVEKQETQYF

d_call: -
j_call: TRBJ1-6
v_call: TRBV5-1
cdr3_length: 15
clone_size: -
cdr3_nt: TGCGCCAGCAGCGTGGAGGGCAGGGGATCTTCACCCCTCCACTTT
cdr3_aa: CASSVEGRGSSPLHF

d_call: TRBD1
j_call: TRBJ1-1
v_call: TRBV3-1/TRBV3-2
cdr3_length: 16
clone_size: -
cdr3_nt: TGTGCCAGCAGCTCAAGACAGGGAGGGAGGGGCACTGAAGCTTTCTTT
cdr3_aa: CASSSRQGGRGTEAFF

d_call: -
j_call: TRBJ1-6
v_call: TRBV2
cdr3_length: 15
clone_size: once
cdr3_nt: TGTGCCAGCAGTAGAGGGGGGGCTTTGGTTTCACCCCTCCACTTT
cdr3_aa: CASSRGGALVSPLHF

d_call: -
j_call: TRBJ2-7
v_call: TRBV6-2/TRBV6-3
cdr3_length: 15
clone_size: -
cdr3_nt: TGTGCCAGCAGCGAAGCTATGGGGGCTCGGGACGAGCAGTACTTC
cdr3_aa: CASSEAMGARDEQYF

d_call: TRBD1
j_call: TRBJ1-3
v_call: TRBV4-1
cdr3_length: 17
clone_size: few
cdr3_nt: TGCGCCAGCAGCCCCGCCGAACAGGGGGTTTCTGGAAACACCATATATTTT
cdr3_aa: CASSPAEQGVSGNTIYF

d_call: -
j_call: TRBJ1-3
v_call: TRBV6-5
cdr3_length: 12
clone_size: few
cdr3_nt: TGTGCCAGCGTGAGCTCTGGAAACACCATATATTTT
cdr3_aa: CASVSSGNTIYF

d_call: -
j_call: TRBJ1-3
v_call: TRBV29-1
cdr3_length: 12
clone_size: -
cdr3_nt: TGCAGCGTTCGGGTCTCTGGAAACACCATATATTTT
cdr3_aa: CSVRVSGNTIYF

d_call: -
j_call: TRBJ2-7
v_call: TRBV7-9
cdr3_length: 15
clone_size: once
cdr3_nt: TGTGCCAGCAGCTTAGCGGACCTAGCCATCTACGAGCAGTACTTC
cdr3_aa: CASSLADLAIYEQYF

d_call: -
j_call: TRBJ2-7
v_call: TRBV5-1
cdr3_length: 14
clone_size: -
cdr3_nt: TGCGCCAGCAGCCCCGGGACTGCAACCTACGAGCAGTACTTC
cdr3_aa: CASSPGTATYEQYF

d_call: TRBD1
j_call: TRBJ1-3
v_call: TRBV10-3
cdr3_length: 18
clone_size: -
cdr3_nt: TGTGCCATCAGAGCCGGACAGGGGGCTGAAAGGACCGGAAACACCATATATTTT
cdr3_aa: CAIRAGQGAERTGNTIYF

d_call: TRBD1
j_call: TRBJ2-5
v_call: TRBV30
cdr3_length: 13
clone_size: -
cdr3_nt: TGTGCCTGGAGTGAGGACAGGGTTGAGACCCAGTACTTC
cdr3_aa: CAWSEDRVETQYF

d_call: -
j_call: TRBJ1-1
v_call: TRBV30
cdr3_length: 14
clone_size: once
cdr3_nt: TGTGCCTGGAGTGTAGGGGTTAGGAACACTGAAGCTTTCTTT
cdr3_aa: CAWSVGVRNTEAFF